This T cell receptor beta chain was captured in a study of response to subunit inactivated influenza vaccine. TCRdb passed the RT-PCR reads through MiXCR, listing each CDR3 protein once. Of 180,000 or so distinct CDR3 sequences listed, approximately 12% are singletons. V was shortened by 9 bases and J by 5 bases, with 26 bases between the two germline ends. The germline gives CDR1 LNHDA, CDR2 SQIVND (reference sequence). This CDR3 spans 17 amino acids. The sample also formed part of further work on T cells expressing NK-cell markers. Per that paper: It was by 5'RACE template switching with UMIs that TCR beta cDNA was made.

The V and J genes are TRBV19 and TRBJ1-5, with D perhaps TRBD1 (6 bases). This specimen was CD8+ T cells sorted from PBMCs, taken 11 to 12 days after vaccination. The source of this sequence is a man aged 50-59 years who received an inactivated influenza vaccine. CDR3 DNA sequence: TGTGCCAGATCGACTTGTTTACGGACAGCACTTTATCAGCCCCAGCATTTT. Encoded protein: CARSTCLRTALYQPQHF.